The T cell receptor (beta chain) described here comes from a study of response to subunit inactivated influenza vaccine. Study outcomes and limitations: Authors proposed each seasonal influenza vaccination draws in few new T cells.

About this clonotype itself: Its antigen is not identified.

From the RT-PCR reads, TCRdb called clonotypes with MiXCR, one entry per CDR3 protein. The sample holds fewer than 550,000 distinct CDR3 sequences, over 25% seen once. The V and J ends lost 7 bases and 8 bases respectively, with 22 bases between them. The CDR3 spans 15 residues. Germline assignment: CDR1 SGHRS and CDR2 YFSETQ. The specimen was CD4+ T cells sorted from PBMCs, collected roughly 5 days after vaccination. The clonotype comes from a man aged 50-60 years who received an inactivated influenza vaccine. The chain joins TRBV5-1 to TRBJ2-1; D might be TRBD2 (7 bases). CDR3 nucleotide sequence: TGCGCCAGCTATAAAGGGGGGGGGGCCGAGGATGAGCAGTTCTTC. Residues: CASYKGGGAEDEQFF.